This T cell receptor (beta chain) was retrieved from a study of shared clonotypes between healthy human individuals. Profiled with immunoSEQ multiplex PCR; TCRdb holds only in-frame clones, not every one. Of millions of clones in the sample, over 85% were seen once. The germline CDR1 and CDR2 sequences are SGHRS and YFSETQ. The CDR3 is 12 residues long. V was pared by 3 bases and J by 14 bases, with 8 bases of the junction left unmatched. The origin of this receptor is a man between 18 and 35 years old in good health. Material: naive CD4+ T cells sorted from blood. This sample's subset: CD45RA+ positively selected. The chain recombines TRBV5-1 with TRBJ1-2; 9 positions match TRBD1. CDR3 nucleotide sequence: TGCGCCAGCAGCTCAGGAGGGGACAGGGATACCTTC. This translates into CASSSGGDRDTF.